Each of the 9 T cell receptor beta chains below was sequenced from the same sample in a study of immune evolution from preneoplasia to lung adenocarcinoma. Using immunoSEQ multiplex PCR, the repertoire was profiled, and TCRdb retains in-frame clones only, with some absent. This table holds roughly 40,000 clones, roughly 80% found once. Input material: FFPE invasive lung adenocarcinoma tissue. Source of these receptors: a person between 60 and 69 years old with lung adenocarcinoma.

The CDR3 DNA follows: TGTGCCAGTCAGGACAGTTACCAAGAGACCCAGTACTTC. Translated: CASQDSYQETQYF. The chain is built from TRBV19 and TRBJ2-5; perhaps TRBD1 as D (6 bases). V was shortened by 8 bases and J by 0 bases, with 10 bases between the two germline ends. Germline-derived CDR1 and CDR2 are LNHDA and SQIVND (reference sequence). The CDR3 covers 13 residues.

The chain carries TRBV19 and TRBJ1-4; 8 bases fit TRBD1. This CDR3 comprises 13 residues. Germline V gives CDR1 LNHDA, CDR2 SQIVND (reference sequence). V lost 5 bases, J lost 7 bases, and 3 bases stayed unmatched. CDR3 sequence: CASSGRGLEKLFF. The CDR3 bases are TGTGCCAGTAGTGGCAGGGGGCTTGAAAAACTGTTTTTT. The entire variable domain, with the rest obtained from reference TRBV19 and TRBJ1-4, is as follows: DGGITQSPKYLFRKEGQNVTLSCEQNLNHDAMYWYRQDPGQGLRLIYYSQIVNDFQKGDIAEGYSVSREKKESFPLTVTSAQKNPTAFYLCASSGRGLEKLFFGSGTQLSVL.

The chain has TRBV11-3 and TRBJ2-1; 12 bases agree with TRBD2. The germline V gene encodes CDR1 SGHNT and CDR2 YENEEA. The CDR3 is 15 amino acids. V trimming: 6 bases; J trimming: 9 bases; junction bases outside the gene matches: 9. In DNA form, the CDR3 reads TGTGCCAGCAGTAAGACTAGCGGGAGTCTGGGTGAGCAGTTCTTC. It specifies CASSKTSGSLGEQFF.

The chain recombines TRBV5-5 with TRBJ2-7, with D hard to call. The CDR3 is made up of 12 amino acids. CDR1 SGHKS and CDR2 YYEKEE come from the germline V gene (reference sequence). Trimming took 4 bases from V and 4 from J, leaving 9 bases between them. CDR3 nucleotides: TGTGCCAGCAGCCCTGATCGTTACGAGCAGTACTTC. Amino acid sequence: CASSPDRYEQYF.

This clone was seen more than once but under ten times. V and J are TRBV4-1 and TRBJ1-5; D gene unclear. The CDR3 covers 18 residues. Germline V gene data show CDR1 as MGHRA and CDR2 as YSYEKL. Trimming removed 0 bases from V and 5 bases from J, with 20 bases in between. CDR3 residues: CASSQDQVSIGGDQPQHF. The CDR3, as DNA: TGCGCCAGCAGCCAAGATCAGGTTAGTATAGGAGGCGATCAGCCCCAGCATTTT.

CDR3 residues: CASSKFGQIQETQYF. CDR3 sequence (DNA): TGTGCCAGTAGTAAATTTGGACAGATTCAAGAGACCCAGTACTTC. The chain uses TRBV19 and TRBJ2-5; maybe TRBD1 (6 bases). The CDR3 runs to 15 residues. Germline V gene lookup returns CDR1 LNHDA and CDR2 SQIVND (reference sequence). Trimming cost V 4 bases and J 2 bases, with 14 bases left between them.

This chain links TRBV9 with TRBJ2-2; no definite D call. Trimming removed 7 bases at V and 3 bases at J, with 7 bases between. The CDR3 length is 12 residues. Per germline, CDR1 SGDLS and CDR2 YYNGEE. The CDR3 bases are TGTGCCAGCTCAACCCACACCGGGGAGCTGTTTTTT. It codes for CASSTHTGELFF.

The rearrangement links TRBV5-1 to TRBJ2-7; 13 positions match TRBD2. The V gene end was trimmed by 2 bases and the J gene end by 6 bases; junction bases not matched to a gene: 5. The CDR3 extends over 15 amino acids. Germline V gene sequence: CDR1 SGHRS, CDR2 YFSETQ. CDR3 amino acids: CASSFQTSGRSEQYF. The CDR3 DNA reads TGCGCCAGCAGCTTTCAGACTAGCGGGAGGAGCGAGCAGTACTTC.

This clone has only one observation. The chain combines TRBV5-1 with TRBJ1-3; D not resolved. The V gene lost 4 bases and the J gene lost 0 bases, with 11 bases spanning the gap. CDR1 is SGHRS, CDR2 YFSETQ, per germline. This CDR3 is built from 15 residues. CDR3 amino acids: CASSPTVYSGNTIYF. CDR3 nucleotides: TGCGCCAGCAGCCCTACAGTATACTCTGGAAACACCATATATTTT.